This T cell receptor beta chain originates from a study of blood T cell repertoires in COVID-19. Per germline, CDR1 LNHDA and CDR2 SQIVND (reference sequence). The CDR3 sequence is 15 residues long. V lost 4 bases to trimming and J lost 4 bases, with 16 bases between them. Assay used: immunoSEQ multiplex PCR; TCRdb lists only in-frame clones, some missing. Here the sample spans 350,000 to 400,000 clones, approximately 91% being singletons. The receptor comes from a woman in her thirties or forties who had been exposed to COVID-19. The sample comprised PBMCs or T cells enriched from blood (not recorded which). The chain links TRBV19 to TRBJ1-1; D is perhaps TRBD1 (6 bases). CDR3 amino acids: CASSTATGWGTEAFF. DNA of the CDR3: TGTGCCAGTAGTACCGCAACAGGGTGGGGCACTGAAGCTTTCTTT.